Each of the 5 T cell receptor beta chains below was sequenced from the same sample in a study of PD-L1 blockade in urothelial cancer. Some clones are missing from TCRdb's copy, which holds only in-frame ones; the method was immunoSEQ multiplex PCR. The sample includes about 37,000 clones, 70% to 85% of them seen just once. The sequences come from PBMCs, collected around atezolizumab (anti-PD-L1) treatment. Receptor source: a man in his fifties or sixties with urothelial cancer.

The rearrangement joins TRBV5-1 to TRBJ2-3, with 8 bases lining up with TRBD1. Trimming cost V 0 bases and J 0 bases; bases outside gene matches: 3. The germline gives CDR1 SGHRS, CDR2 YFSETQ. CDR3 size: 16 residues. The CDR3 protein is CASSLGQGTSTDTQYF. DNA of the CDR3: TGCGCCAGCAGCTTGGGACAGGGGACTAGCACAGATACGCAGTATTTT.

The chain links TRBV6-1 to TRBJ2-3, with a weak D call TRBD2 (6 bases). The CDR3 consists of 13 residues. Trimming removed 4 bases at V and 6 bases at J, with 11 bases between. Germline-derived CDR1 and CDR2 are MNHNS and SASEGT. The CDR3 region is CASSVMAGDTQYF. The CDR3 DNA reads as TGTGCCAGCAGTGTAATGGCGGGGGATACGCAGTATTTT.

The gene calls are TRBV21-1 and TRBJ2-3; TRBD2, as called in the table, went unchecked against the DNA. TRBV21-1 is annotated as a pseudogene. The CDR3 covers 15 residues. CDR3 sequence reads: CASSYSGSSTDTQYF. The CDR3 nucleotides read TGTGCCAGCAGCTATAGCGGGTCTAGCACAGATACGCAGTATTTT.

The chain combines TRBV19 with TRBJ2-2; TRBD1 matches at 7 bases. The trim removed 3 bases at V and 7 bases at J, leaving 14 bases unmatched. Germline V CDR1 and CDR2: LNHDA, SQIVND (reference sequence). The CDR3 totals 17 residues. CDR3 loop: CASSIRLQGFFGGELFF. CDR3 nucleotide sequence: TGTGCCAGTAGTATTCGGCTACAGGGGTTTTTCGGCGGGGAGCTGTTTTTT.

V is TRBV15 and J is TRBJ2-1, with D uncertain. V lost 0 bases and J lost 4, with 4 bases in between. CDR1 LNHNV and CDR2 YYDKDF come from the germline V gene (reference sequence). The CDR3 loop spans 13 amino acids. In nucleotides, the CDR3 is TGTGCCACCAGCAGAGAGCTATACAATGAGCAGTTCTTC. Amino acids: CATSRELYNEQFF.